This TCR beta chain was sequenced in a study of blood T cells in healthy people across ages. This clonotype was picked up a small number of times. With 6 bases removed from V and 4 bases from J, the gap between germline ends came to 11 bases. The CDR3 consists of 13 residues. Combining a sample-barcoded 5' primer with a J-beta primer mix, a second PCR ran for roughly 7 to 12 cycles. TCRdb processed the 5' RACE reads anew with MiXCR; each CDR3 protein has one entry. The sample has about 1.4 million distinct CDR3 sequences, roughly 59% seen once; the top ten hold roughly 7%. This chain joins TRBV12-3 or TRBV12-4 and TRBJ2-3; D is undetermined. This clonotype was sampled from a man younger than 35 in good health. Sample: blood. The CDR3 protein is CASSLYFPDTQYF. Here the CDR3 DNA reads TGTGCCAGCAGCTTATACTTTCCAGATACGCAGTATTTT.